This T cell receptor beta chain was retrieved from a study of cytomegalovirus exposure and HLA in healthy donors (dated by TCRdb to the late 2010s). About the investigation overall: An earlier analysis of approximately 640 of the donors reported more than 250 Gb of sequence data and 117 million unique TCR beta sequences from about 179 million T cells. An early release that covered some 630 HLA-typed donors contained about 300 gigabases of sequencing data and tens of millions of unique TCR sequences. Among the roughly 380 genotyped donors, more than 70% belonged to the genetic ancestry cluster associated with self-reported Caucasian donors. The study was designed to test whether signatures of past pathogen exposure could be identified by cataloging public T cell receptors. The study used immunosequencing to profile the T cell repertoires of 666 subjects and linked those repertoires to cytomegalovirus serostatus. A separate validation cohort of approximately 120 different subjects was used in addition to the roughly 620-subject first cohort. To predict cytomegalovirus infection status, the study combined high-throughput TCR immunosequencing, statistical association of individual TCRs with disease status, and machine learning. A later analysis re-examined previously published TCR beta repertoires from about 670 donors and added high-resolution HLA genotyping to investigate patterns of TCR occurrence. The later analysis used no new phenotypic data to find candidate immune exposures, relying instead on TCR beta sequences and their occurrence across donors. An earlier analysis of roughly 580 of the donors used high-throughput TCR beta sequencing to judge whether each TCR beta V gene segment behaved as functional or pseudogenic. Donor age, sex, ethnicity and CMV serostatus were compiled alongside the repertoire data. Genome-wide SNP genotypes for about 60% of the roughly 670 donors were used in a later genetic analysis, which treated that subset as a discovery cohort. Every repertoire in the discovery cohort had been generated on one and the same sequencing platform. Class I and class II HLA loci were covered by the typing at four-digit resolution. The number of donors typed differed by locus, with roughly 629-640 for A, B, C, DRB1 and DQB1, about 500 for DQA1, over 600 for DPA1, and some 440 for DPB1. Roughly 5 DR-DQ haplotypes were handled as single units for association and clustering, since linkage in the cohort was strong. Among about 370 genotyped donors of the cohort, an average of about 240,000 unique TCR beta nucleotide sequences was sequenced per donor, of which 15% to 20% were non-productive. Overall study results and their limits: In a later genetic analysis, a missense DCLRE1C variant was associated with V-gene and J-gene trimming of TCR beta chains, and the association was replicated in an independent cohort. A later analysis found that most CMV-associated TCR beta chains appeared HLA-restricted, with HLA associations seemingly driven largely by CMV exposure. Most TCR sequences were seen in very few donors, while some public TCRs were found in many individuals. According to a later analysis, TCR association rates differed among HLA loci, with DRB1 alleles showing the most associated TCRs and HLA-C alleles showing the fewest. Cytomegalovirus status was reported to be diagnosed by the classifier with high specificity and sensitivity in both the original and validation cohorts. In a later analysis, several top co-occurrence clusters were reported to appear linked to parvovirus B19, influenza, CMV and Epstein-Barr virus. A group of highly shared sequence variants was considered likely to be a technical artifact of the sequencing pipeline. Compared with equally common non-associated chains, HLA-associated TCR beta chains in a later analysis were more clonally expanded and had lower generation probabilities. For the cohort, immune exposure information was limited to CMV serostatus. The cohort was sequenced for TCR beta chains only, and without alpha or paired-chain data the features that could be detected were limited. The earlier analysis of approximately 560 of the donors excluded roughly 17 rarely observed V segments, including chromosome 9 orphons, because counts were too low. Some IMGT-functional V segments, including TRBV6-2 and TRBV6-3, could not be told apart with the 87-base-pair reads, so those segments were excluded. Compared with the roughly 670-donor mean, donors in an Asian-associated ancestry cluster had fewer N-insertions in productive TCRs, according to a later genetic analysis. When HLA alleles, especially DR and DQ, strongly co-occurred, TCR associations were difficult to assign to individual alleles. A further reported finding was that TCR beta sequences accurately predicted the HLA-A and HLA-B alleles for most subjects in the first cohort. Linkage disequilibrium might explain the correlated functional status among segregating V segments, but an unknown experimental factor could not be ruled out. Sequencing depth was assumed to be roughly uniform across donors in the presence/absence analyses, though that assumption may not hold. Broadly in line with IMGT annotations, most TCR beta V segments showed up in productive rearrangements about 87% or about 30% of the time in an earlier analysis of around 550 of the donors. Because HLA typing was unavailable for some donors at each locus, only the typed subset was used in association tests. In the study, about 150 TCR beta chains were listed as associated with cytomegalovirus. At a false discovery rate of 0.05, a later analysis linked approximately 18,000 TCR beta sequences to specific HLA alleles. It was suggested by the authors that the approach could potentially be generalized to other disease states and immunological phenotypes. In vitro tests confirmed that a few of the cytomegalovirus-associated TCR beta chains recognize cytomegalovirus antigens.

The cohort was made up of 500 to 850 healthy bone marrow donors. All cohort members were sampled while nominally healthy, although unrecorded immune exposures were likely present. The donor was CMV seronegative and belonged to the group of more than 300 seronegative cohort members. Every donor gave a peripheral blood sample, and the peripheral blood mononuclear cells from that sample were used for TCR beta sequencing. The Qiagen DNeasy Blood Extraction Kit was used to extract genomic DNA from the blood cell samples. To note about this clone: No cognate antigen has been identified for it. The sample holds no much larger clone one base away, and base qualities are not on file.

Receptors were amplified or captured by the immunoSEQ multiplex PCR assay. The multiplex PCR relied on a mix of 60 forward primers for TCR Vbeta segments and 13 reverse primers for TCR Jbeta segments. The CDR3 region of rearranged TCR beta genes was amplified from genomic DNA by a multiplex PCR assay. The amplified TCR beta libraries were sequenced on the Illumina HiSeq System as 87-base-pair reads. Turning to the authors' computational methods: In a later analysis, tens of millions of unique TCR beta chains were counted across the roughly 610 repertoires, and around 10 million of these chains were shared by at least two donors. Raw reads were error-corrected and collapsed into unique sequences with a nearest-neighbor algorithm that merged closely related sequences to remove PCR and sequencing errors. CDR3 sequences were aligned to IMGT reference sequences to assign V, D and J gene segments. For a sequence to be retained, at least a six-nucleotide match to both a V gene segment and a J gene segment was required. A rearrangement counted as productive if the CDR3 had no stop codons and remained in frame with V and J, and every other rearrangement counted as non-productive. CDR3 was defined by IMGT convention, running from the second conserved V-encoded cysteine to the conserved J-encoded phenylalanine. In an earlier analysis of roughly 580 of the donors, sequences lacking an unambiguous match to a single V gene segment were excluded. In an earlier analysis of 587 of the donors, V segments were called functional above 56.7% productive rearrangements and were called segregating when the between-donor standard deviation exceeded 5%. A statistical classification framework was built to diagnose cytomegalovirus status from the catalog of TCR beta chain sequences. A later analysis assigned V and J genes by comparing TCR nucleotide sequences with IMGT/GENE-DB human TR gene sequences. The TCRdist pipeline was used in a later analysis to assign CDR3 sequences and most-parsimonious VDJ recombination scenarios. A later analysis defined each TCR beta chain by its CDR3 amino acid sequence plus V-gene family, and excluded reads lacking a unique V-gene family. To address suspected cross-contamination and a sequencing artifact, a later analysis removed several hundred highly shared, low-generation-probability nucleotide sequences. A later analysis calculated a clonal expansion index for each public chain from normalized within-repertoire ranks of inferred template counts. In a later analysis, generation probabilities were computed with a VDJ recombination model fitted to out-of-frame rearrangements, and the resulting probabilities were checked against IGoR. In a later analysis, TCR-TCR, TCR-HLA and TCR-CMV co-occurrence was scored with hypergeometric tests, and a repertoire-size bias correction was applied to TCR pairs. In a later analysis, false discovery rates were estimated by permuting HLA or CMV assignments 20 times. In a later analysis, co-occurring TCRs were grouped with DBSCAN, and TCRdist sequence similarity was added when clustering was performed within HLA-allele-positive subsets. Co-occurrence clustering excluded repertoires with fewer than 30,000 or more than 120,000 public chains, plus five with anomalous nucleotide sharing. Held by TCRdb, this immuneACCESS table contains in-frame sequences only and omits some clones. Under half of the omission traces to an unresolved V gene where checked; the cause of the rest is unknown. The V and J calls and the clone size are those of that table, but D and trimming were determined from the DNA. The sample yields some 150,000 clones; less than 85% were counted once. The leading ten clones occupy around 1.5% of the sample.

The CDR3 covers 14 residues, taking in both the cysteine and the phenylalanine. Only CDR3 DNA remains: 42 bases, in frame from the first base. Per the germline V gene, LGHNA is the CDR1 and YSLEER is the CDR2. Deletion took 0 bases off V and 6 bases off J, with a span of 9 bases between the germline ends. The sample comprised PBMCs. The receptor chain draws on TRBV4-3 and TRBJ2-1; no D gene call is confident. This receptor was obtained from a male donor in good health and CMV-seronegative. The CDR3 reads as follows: CASSQDRQANEQFF. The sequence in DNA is TGCGCCAGCAGCCAAGATAGGCAGGCCAATGAGCAGTTCTTC.